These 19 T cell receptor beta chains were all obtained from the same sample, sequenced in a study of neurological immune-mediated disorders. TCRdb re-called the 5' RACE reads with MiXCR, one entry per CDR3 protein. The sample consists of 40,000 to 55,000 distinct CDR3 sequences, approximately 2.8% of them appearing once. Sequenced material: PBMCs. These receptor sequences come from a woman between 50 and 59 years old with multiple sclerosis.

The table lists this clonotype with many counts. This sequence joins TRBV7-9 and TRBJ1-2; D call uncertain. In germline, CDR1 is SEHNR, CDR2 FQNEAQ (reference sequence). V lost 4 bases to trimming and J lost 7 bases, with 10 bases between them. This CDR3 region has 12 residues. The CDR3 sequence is CASSSGSVGYTF. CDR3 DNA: TGTGCCAGCAGCTCCGGATCAGTTGGCTACACCTTC. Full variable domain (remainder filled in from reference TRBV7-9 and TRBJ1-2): DTGVSQNPRHKITKRGQNVTFRCDPISEHNRLYWYRQTLGQGPEFLTYFQNEAQLEKSRLLSDRFSAERPKGSFSTLEIQRTEQGDSAMYLCASSSGSVGYTFGSGTRLTVV.

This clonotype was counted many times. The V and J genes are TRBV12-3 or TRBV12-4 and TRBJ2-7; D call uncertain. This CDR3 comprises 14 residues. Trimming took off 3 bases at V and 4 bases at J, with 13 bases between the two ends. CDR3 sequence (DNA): TGTGCCAGCAGTTTTGCTGGCACTCCGTACGAGCAGTACTTC. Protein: CASSFAGTPYEQYF.

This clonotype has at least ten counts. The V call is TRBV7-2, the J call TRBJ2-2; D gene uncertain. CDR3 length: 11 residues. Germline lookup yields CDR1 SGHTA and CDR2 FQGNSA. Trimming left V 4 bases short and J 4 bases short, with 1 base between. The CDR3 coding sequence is TGTGCCAGCAGCTCCACCGGGGAGCTGTTTTTT. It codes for CASSSTGELFF.

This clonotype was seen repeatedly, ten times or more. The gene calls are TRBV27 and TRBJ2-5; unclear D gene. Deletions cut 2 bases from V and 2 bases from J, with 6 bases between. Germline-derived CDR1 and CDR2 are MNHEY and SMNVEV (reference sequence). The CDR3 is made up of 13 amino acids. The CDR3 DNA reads TGTGCCAGCAGTTTAACACTTCAAGAGACCCAGTACTTC. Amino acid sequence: CASSLTLQETQYF.

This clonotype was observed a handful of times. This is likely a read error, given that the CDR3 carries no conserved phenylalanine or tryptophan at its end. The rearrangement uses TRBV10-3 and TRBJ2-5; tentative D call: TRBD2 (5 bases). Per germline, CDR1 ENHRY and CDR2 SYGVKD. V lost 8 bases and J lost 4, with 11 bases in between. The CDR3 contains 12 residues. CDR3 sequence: CAIGSRSETQYN. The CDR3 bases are TGTGCCATCGGGAGTCGGTCAGAGACCCAGTACAAC.

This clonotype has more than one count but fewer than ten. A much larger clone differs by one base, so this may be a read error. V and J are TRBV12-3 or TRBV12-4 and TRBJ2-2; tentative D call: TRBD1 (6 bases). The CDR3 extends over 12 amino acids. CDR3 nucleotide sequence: TGTGACAGCAGTTGGGGGCCCGGGGAGCTGTTTTTT. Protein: CDSSWGPGELFF.

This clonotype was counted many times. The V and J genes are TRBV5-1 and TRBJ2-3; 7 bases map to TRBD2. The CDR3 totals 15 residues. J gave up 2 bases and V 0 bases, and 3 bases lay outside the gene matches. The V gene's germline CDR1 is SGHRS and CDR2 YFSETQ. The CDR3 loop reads CASSLDGGDTDTQYF. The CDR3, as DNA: TGCGCCAGCAGCTTGGATGGGGGGGACACAGATACGCAGTATTTT.

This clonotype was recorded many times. CDR3 loop: CASSLQPDSTDTQYF. In nucleotides, the CDR3 is TGTGCCAGCAGCTTACAACCGGACAGCACAGATACGCAGTATTTT. V gene TRBV14 combines with J gene TRBJ2-3; D unclear. The CDR3 totals 15 residues. The V end lost 5 bases, the J end lost 0 bases, and 12 bases lay between the germline ends. In germline, CDR1 is SGHDN, CDR2 FVKESK. Supplemented by reference TRBV14 and TRBJ2-3, the full variable domain reads EAGVTQFPSHSVIEKGQTVTLRCDPISGHDNLYWYRRVMGKEIKFLLHFVKESKQDESGMPNNRFLAERTGGTYSTLKVQPAELEDSGVYFCASSLQPDSTDTQYFGPGTRLTVL.

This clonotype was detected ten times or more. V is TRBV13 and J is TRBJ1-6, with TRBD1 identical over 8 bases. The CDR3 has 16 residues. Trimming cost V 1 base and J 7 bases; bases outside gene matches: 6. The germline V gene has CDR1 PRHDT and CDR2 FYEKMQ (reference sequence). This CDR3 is CASSLDIRGHNSPLHF. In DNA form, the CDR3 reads TGTGCCAGCAGCTTAGATATCAGGGGGCACAATTCACCCCTCCACTTT.

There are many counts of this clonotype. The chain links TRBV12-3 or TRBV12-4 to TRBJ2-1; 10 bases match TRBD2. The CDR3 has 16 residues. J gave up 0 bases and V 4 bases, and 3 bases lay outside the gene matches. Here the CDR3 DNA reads TGTGCCAGCAGTTCGGTAGCGGGGGGCTCCTACAATGAGCAGTTCTTC. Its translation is CASSSVAGGSYNEQFF.

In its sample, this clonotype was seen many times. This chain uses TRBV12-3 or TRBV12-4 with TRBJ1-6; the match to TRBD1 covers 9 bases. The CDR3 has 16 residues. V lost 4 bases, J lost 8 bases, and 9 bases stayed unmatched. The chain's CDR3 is CASSSHRGQGDSPLHF. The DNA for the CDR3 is TGTGCCAGCAGTTCCCACAGGGGGCAAGGCGATTCACCCCTCCACTTT.

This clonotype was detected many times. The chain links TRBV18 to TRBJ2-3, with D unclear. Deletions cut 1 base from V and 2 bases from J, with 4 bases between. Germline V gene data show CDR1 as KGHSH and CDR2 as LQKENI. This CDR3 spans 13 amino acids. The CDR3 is CASSPQPTDTQYF. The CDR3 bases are TGTGCCAGCTCACCACAGCCCACAGATACGCAGTATTTT.

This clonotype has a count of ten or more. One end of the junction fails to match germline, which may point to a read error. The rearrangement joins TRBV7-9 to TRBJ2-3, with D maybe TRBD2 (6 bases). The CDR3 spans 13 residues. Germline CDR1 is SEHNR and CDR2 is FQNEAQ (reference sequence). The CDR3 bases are TGCATTGGTGGCGGGGATAACACAGATACGCAGTATTTT. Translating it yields CIGGGDNTDTQYF.

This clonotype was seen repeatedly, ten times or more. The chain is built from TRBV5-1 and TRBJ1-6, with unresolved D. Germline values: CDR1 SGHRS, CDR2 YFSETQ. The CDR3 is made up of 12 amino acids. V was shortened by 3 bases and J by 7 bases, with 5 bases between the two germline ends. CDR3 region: CASSYGNSPLHF. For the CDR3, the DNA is TGCGCCAGCAGCTACGGGAATTCACCCCTCCACTTT.

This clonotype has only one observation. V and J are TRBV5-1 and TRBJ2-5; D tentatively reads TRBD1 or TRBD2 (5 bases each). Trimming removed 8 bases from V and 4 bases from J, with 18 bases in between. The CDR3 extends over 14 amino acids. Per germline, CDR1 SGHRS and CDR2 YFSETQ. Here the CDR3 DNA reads TGCGCCAGTAGCCCATGGGACGGCCCAGAGACCCAGTACTTC. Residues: CASSPWDGPETQYF.

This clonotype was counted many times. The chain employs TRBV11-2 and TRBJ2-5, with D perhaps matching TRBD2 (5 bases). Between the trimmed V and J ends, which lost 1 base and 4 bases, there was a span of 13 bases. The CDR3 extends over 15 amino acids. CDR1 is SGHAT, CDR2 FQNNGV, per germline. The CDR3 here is CASSLGGRDPETQYF. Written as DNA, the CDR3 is TGTGCCAGCAGCTTAGGTGGACGGGATCCAGAGACCCAGTACTTC. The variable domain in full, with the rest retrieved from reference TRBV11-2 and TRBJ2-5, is EAGVAQSPRYKIIEKRQSVAFWCNPISGHATLYWYQQILGQGPKLLIQFQNNGVVDDSQLPKDRFSAERLKGVDSTLKIQPAKLEDSAVYLCASSLGGRDPETQYFGPGTRLLVL.

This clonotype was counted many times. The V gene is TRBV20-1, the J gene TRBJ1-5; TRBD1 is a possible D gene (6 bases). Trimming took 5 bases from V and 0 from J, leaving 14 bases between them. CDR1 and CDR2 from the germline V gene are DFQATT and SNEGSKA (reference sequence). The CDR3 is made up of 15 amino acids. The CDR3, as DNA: TGCAGTGCTCGGGACACCCGCGGTAGCAATCAGCCCCAGCATTTT. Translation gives CSARDTRGSNQPQHF.

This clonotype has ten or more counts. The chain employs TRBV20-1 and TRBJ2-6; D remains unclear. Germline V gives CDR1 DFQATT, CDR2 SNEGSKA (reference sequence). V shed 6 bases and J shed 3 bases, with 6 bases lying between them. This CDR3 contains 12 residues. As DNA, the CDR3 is TGCAGTGCCCCGTTTGGGGCCAACGTCCTGACTTTC. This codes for CSAPFGANVLTF.

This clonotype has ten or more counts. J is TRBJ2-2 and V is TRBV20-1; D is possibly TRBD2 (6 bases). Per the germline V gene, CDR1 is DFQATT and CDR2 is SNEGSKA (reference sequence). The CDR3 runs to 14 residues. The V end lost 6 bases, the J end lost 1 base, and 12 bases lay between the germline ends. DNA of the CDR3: TGCAGTGCCCCCCCCGGGAGGAACACCGGGGAGCTGTTTTTT. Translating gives CSAPPGRNTGELFF.